The TCR beta chain under discussion was sequenced for a study of a mutant IDH1 vaccine in newly diagnosed glioma. Study-wide results and limits: Pseudoprogression apparently lacked any relation to changes in top peripheral T cell clonotypes.

Time point indicated: week 23, last vaccination. Topical imiquimod was applied with each vaccine dose, which held 300 ug of mutant IDH1 20-mer peptide. CDR1 is SGHNT and CDR2 is YYREEE in the germline V gene (reference sequence). V was pared by 3 bases and J by 0 bases, with 15 bases between. CDR3 length equals 16 residues. Notes on this clone: As yet, its antigen is unknown.

Clones were read by immunoSEQ multiplex PCR, and TCRdb kept only the in-frame ones, dropping some. The table shows about 43,000 clones, with roughly 80% occurring only once. The specimen was PBMCs, collected from a glioma patient whose treatment included an IDH1 peptide vaccine. This chain connects TRBV5-4 to TRBJ1-1, with D possibly being TRBD1 (6 bases). This sequence was found in a woman younger than 30 with glioma. Some clones in this sample may be carry-over from other donors' samples. CDR3 DNA sequence: TGTGCCAGCAGCTCCGGGACACTGGCTATGAACACTGAAGCTTTCTTT. Residues: CASSSGTLAMNTEAFF.